This TCR beta chain came from a study of blood T cells in healthy people across ages (dated by TCRdb to about 2015). Looking at the study overall: In model experiments, template switching captured about one uniquely barcoded TCR beta cDNA molecule for every two T cells. Using deep sequencing normalized with unique cDNA molecular identifiers, the study measured how TCR beta repertoire diversity changes with age. The donors were split into four age groups: young (average 16 years), middle-aged (nearly 40), aged (approximately 59) and long-lived (roughly 88). To avoid experimental bias, donors of different ages were randomly spread across the sequencing lanes. The study analyzed two additional independent replicas of 1 million unique cDNA reads from the same blood draw for two donors, one aged 18 to 30 and one aged 80 or older. On the study overall, not on this receptor specifically: The CMV infection status of donors was not known, potentially confounding age-related changes in expanded clonotypes. Observed TCR beta diversity per million T cells fell roughly linearly with age, and a significant reduction was already apparent by age around 36. Compared with the aged group, the long-lived group had more naive CD4+ T cells, fewer expanded clones and increased TCR diversity, a pattern suggesting age selection. Because profiling used bulk unsorted PBMCs, naive and antigen-experienced compartments could not be compared conclusively. Total diversity estimates from one million sequenced T cells were considered lower bounds and underestimates. The percentage of naive T cells measured by flow cytometry correlated strongly with observed TCR beta diversity.

Library preparation employed 5' RACE. Data came from an Illumina HiSeq 2500. The second PCR ran for roughly 7 to 11 cycles and used a J-beta primer mix along with a sample-barcoded 5' primer. A template-switch 5' adaptor carrying 12 random nucleotides introduced a unique molecular identifier onto each TCR beta cDNA molecule. Each sample yielded at least 3 million CDR3-containing paired-end reads. All of the RNA was converted into first-strand cDNA using the Mint cDNA synthesis kit, with a TRBC-specific oligonucleotide serving as the primer. After uracil-DNA glycosylase treatment, a first 18-cycle PCR used universal primers M1SS and BC2_uni_R on all cDNA. From the authors' description of their analysis: Normalization of each sample was performed by random selection of 1 million high-quality reads, each carrying a distinct molecular identifier. Instead of being binned into consensus sequences, reads with shared molecular identifiers were discarded. MiTCR, set to a Q25 quality threshold and the strictest error-elimination algorithm, was used for CDR3 identification, clonotype clustering and error correction. A nonparametric unseen species model with Euler transformation was used to estimate lower-bound total TCR beta diversity. The public reads were reprocessed in TCRdb via fastp at Q25 and MiXCR, keeping in-frame beta chains. Each entry merges the rows of one CDR3 protein and shows their most common DNA and genes. It is TCRdb's table, rather than the study itself, that gives the V and J calls and clone size. For this sample the table gives some 1.4 million distinct CDR3 sequences, of which roughly 45% were detected only once. The ten largest clones add up to less than 8% of the sample.

Measured from the cysteine to the phenylalanine, the CDR3 is 14 residues long. Only the CDR3 part of the read is kept: 42 bases, read in frame from the first base. The germline V gene (reference sequence) specifies DFQATT as CDR1 and SNEGSKA as CDR2. V is cut back by 0 bases and J by 8 bases, with 9 bases in the junction unmatched. Regarding this clonotype: Its antigen has not been determined. No much larger clonotype is one base removed from it; base qualities were not supplied.

The donors were roughly 39 Caucasian individuals from Russia, aged roughly 6 to 100 years, who were systemically healthy. Each donor gave ten milliliters of peripheral blood, collected into EDTA-treated Vacutainer tubes. Ficoll-Paque density-gradient centrifugation was used to isolate PBMCs, with at least 7 million per sample. Trizol reagent was used to extract total RNA from the PBMCs, yielding at least 5 micrograms per sample. For every donor, flow cytometry on a PBMC aliquot measured the percentage of naive CD45RAhigh/CD27high T cells. The source of this sequence is a woman aged 18-29 years in good health. The material sequenced was blood. The V and J genes are TRBV20-1 and TRBJ1-2; a stretch of 7 junction bases matches TRBD1. CDR3 protein: CSARDQGTEDGYTF. At the DNA level, the sequence is TGCAGTGCTAGAGATCAGGGGACAGAAGACGGCTACACCTTC.